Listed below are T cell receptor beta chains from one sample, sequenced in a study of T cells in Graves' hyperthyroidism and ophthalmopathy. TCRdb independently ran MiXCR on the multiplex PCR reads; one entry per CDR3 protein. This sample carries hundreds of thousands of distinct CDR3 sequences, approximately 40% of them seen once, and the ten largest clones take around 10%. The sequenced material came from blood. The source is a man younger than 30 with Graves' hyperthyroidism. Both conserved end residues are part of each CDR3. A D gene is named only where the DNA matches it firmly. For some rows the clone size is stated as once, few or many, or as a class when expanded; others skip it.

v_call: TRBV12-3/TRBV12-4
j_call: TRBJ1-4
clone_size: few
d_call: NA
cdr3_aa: CASGLGEKLFF
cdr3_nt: TGTGCTAGTGGTTTGGGGGAAAAACTGTTTTTT

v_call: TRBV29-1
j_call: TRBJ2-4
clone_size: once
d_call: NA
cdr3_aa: CSVGDPENIQYF
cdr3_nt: TGCAGCGTTGGGGACCCGGAAAACATTCAGTACTTC

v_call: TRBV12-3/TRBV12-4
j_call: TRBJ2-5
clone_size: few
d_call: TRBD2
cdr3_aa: CASTYDGLAGARNF
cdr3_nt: TGTGCCAGCACCTACGATGGACTAGCGGGGGCACGGAACTTC

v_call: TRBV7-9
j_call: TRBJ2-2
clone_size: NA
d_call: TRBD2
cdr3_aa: CASSFGLAGRTGELFF
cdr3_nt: TGTGCCAGCAGCTTCGGACTAGCGGGAAGGACCGGGGAGCTGTTTTTT

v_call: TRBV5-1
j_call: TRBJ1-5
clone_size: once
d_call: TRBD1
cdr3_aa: CTSSPQGAVDQPQHF
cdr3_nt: TGCACCAGCAGCCCCCAGGGGGCTGTTGATCAGCCCCAGCATTTT

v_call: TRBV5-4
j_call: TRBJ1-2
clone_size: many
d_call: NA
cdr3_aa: CASSGDGGYGYTF
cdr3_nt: TGTGCCAGCAGCGGAGACGGGGGCTATGGCTACACCTTC

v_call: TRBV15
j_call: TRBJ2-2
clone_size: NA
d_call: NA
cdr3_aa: CATRRTLIAGELFF
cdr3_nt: TGTGCCACAAGACGCACTTTAATTGCCGGGGAGCTGTTTTTT

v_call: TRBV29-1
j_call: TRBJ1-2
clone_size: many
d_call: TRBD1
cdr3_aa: CSVEQGVDGYTF
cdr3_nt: TGCAGCGTTGAACAGGGGGTGGATGGCTACACCTTC

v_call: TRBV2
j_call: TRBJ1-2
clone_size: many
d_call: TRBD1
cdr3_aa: CASRGQGDYGYTF
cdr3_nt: TGTGCCAGCCGCGGACAGGGGGACTATGGCTACACCTTC

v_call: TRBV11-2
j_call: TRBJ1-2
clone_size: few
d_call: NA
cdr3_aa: CASSLVAFIGYTF
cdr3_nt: TGTGCCAGCAGCTTAGTGGCGTTTATCGGCTACACCTTC

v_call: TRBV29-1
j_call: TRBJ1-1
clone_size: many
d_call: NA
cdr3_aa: CSDRVGGTEAFF
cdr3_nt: TGCAGCGACAGGGTCGGTGGGACTGAAGCTTTCTTT

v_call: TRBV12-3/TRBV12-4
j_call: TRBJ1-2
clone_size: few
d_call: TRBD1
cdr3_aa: CASTLMTGVYGYTF
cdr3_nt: TGTGCCAGCACCCTTATGACAGGGGTATATGGTTACACCTTC

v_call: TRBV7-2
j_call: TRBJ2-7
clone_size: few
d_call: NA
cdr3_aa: CASSPEGGQTYEQYF
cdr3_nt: TGTGCCAGCAGCCCAGAGGGCGGACAGACCTACGAGCAGTACTTC

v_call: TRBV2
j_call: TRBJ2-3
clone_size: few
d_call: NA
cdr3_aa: CASLATDTQYF
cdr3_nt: TGTGCCAGCCTGGCCACAGATACGCAGTATTTT

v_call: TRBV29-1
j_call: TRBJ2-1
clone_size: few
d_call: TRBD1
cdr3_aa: CSVEDRGLEQFF
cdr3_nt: TGCAGCGTTGAGGACAGGGGGCTTGAGCAGTTCTTC

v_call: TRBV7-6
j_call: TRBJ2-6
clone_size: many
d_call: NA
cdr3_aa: CASRDRVGSGANVLTF
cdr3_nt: TGTGCCAGCAGGGATAGGGTTGGATCTGGGGCCAACGTCCTGACTTTC

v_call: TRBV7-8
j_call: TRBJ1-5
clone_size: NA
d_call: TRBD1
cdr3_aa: CASSSGGANGDQPQHF
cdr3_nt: TGTGCCAGCAGCTCAGGGGGCGCGAATGGCGATCAGCCCCAGCATTTT

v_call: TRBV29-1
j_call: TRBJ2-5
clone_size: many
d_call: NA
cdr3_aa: CSPSVGETQYF
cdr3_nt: TGCAGTCCCAGCGTCGGCGAGACCCAGTACTTC

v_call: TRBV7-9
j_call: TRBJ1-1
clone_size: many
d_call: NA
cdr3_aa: CASTSDPWTEAFF
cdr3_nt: TGTGCCAGCACCTCGGACCCTTGGACTGAAGCTTTCTTT

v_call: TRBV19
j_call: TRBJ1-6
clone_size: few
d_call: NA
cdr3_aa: CASSITGWENSPLHF
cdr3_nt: TGTGCCAGTAGTATAACAGGGTGGGAAAATTCACCCCTCCACTTT

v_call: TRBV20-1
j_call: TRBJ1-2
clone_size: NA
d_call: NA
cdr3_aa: CSARDGWVYGYTF
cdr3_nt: TGCAGTGCTAGAGATGGGTGGGTCTATGGCTACACCTTC

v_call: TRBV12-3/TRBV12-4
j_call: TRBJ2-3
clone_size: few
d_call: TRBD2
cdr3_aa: CASSPGLATDTQYF
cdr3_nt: TGTGCCAGCAGTCCCGGACTAGCGACAGATACGCAGTATTTT

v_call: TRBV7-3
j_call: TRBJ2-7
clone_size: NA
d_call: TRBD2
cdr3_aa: CASSPPLGGSYEQYF
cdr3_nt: TGTGCCAGCAGCCCCCCATTGGGAGGGTCCTACGAGCAGTACTTC

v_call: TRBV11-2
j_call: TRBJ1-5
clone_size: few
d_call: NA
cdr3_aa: CASSSPGISNQPQHF
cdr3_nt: TGTGCCAGCAGTTCCCCAGGGATAAGCAATCAGCCCCAGCATTTT

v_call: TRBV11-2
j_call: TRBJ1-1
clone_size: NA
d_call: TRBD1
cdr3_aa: CASTRQGLTEAFF
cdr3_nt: TGTGCCAGCACTCGACAGGGACTGACTGAAGCTTTCTTT

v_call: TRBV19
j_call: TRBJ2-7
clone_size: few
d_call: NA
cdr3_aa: CATGRLGGYEQYF
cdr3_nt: TGTGCCACCGGTCGGTTAGGGGGTTACGAGCAGTACTTC

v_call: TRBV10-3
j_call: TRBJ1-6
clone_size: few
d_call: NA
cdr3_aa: CASSYAGSLSNSPLHF
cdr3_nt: TGTGCCAGCAGTTACGCCGGTAGCCTTTCTAATTCACCCCTCCACTTT

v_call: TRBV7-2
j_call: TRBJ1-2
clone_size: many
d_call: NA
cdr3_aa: CASSLTTGNGDYGYTF
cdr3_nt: TGTGCCAGCAGCCTAACTACAGGGAATGGGGACTATGGCTACACCTTC

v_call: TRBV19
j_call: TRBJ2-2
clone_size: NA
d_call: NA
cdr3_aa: CASSIAGGDTGELFF
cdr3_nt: TGTGCCAGTAGTATAGCGGGGGGCGACACCGGGGAGCTGTTTTTT

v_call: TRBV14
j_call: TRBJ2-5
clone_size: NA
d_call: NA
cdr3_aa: CASSHSRQLQETKYF
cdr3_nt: TGTGCCAGCAGCCACTCCCGACAGCTCCAAGAGACCAAGTACTTC

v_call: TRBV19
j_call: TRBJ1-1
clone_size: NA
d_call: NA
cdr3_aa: CASTNSHPNTEAFF
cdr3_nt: TGTGCCAGTACTAATTCTCACCCGAACACTGAAGCTTTCTTT

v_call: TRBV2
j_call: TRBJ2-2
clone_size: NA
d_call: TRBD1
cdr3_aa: CASSIRDSLRAGELFF
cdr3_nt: TGTGCCAGCAGTATTCGGGACAGTCTACGCGCCGGGGAGCTGTTTTTT

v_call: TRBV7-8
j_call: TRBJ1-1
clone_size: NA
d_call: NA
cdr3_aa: CASSFRFRLRRSDTSTEAFF
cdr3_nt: TGTGCCAGCAGCTTTCGTTTTCGTCTTCGTAGGAGTGACACTTCCACTGAAGCTTTCTTT

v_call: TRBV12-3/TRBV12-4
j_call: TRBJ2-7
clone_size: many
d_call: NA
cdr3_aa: CASSPSSYEQYF
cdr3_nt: TGTGCCAGCAGCCCGAGCTCCTACGAGCAGTACTTC

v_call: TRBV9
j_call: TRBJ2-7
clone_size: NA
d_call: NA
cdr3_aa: CASSLSGKRYEQYF
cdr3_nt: TGTGCCAGCAGTTTATCCGGGAAACGCTACGAGCAGTACTTC

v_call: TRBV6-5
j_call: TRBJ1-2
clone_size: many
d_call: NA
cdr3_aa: CASSRSRLYGYTF
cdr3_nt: TGTGCCAGCAGCCGCAGTAGACTCTATGGCTACACCTTC

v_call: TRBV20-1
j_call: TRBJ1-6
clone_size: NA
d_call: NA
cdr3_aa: CSARRHGQNSPLHF
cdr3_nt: TGCAGTGCTAGAAGGCACGGACAGAATTCACCCCTCCACTTT

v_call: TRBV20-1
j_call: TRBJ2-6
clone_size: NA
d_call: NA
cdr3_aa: CSVKRGGANVLTF
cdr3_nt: TGCAGTGTCAAACGGGGCGGGGCCAACGTCCTGACTTTC

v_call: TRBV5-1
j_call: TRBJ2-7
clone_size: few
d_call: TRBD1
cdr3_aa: CASSWSRDRVGEQYF
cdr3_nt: TGCGCCAGCAGCTGGAGCCGGGACAGGGTTGGCGAGCAGTACTTC

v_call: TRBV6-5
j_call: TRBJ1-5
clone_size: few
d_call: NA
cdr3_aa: CASRTSGQPQHF
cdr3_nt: TGTGCCAGCAGGACCTCGGGGCAGCCCCAGCATTTT

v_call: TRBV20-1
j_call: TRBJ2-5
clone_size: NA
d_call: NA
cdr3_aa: CSRRETQYF
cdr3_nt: TGCAGTCGGCGAGAGACCCAGTACTTC

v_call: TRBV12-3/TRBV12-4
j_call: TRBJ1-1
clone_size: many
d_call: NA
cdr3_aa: CASSLGGSMNTEAFF
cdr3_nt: TGTGCCAGCAGTTTAGGAGGCAGCATGAACACTGAAGCTTTCTTT

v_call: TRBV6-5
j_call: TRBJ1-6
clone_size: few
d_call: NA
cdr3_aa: CASSSLSSSYNSPLHF
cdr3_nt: TGTGCCAGCAGTTCCCTTTCTAGCTCCTATAATTCACCCCTCCACTTT

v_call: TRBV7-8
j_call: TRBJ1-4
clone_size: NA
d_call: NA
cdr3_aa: CASSLYPSGEKLLF
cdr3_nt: TGTGCCAGCAGCTTATACCCCTCCGGGGAAAAACTGCTTTTT

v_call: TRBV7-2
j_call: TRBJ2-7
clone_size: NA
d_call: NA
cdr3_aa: CASSFVAYEQYF
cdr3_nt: TGTGCCAGCAGCTTCGTTGCCTACGAGCAGTACTTC

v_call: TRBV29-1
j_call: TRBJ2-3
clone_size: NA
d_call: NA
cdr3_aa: CSVVSWGRESQLADTQYF
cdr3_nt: TGCAGCGTTGTGAGTTGGGGCAGGGAAAGCCAGCTAGCAGATACGCAGTATTTT

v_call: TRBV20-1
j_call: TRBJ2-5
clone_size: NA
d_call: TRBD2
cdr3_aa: CSGRREYQETQYF
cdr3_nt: TGCAGTGGCCGGCGGGAGTACCAAGAGACCCAGTACTTC

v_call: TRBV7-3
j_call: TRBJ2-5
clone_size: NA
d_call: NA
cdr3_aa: CASSPGVEAQYF
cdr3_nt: TGTGCCAGCAGTCCGGGGGTAGAGGCCCAGTACTTC